The clone carrying this TCR beta chain was counted a single time. The data were obtained in a study of STAT5B mutations in CD4+ large granular lymphocyte leukemia. Study overall: The CDR3 'QG' motif was associated with a particular HLA allele among healthy donors.

This was a survey-level run. Sequenced by immunoSEQ multiplex PCR; TCRdb stores in-frame clones only, minus some. The repertoire has about 28,000 clones, under 80% of them found once; the top ten carry 3% to 3.5%. The CDR3 runs 14 residues. Trimming cost V 5 bases and J 3 bases; bases outside gene matches: 2. The germline V gene has CDR1 SGHVS and CDR2 FQNEAQ. Source material: CD4+ T cells from blood buffy coats. This receptor was obtained from a human donor in good health. V usage is TRBV7-8 and J usage is TRBJ2-7; 12 nucleotides match TRBD2. CDR3 coding DNA: TGTGCCAGCAGCACGACTAGCGGGAGCTACGAGCAGTACTTC. This sequence encodes CASSTTSGSYEQYF.